This is a list of T cell receptor beta chains from one sample in a study of blood T cell repertoires in COVID-19. The table came from immunoSEQ multiplex PCR; TCRdb's copy has only in-frame clones and leaves some out. The profile shows about 170,000 clones, around nine tenths of them singletons. Specimen: peripheral blood. These TCRs come from a young man with active or convalescent COVID-19. CDR3s include the opening cysteine and the closing phenylalanine or tryptophan. A D gene is named only where the DNA matches it firmly. Not all rows give a size; the values are once, few, many and, for expanded clones, a class.

D	V	J	size	DNA	CDR3
TRBD1	TRBV7-8	TRBJ1-1	few	TGTGCCAGCAGCTTCGATACAGGGGCTGAAGCTTTCTTT	CASSFDTGAEAFF
.	TRBV12-3/TRBV12-4	TRBJ1-2	.	TGTGCCAGCAGTTTGCGGGGATCCTATGGCTACACCTTC	CASSLRGSYGYTF
TRBD1	TRBV19	TRBJ2-3	.	TGTGCCAGTAGTAATACAGGGGAAGTTAGCACAGATACGCAGTATTTT	CASSNTGEVSTDTQYF
.	TRBV7-9	TRBJ1-5	few	TGTGCCAGCAGTACAGGGAGTGGCAATCAGCCCCAGCATTTT	CASSTGSGNQPQHF
TRBD1	TRBV11-1	TRBJ1-5	.	TGTGCCAGCAGCTTACAGGGGGATCAGCCCCAGCATTTT	CASSLQGDQPQHF
.	TRBV3-1/TRBV3-2	TRBJ2-5	.	TGTGCCAGCAGCCAAGTACAAGAGACCCAGTACTTC	CASSQVQETQYF
TRBD2	TRBV2	TRBJ2-3	.	TGTGCCAGCAGTCCTAGCGGGGCCACAGATACGCAGTATTTT	CASSPSGATDTQYF
.	TRBV28	TRBJ1-4	.	TGTGCCAGCAGTCTGCCCCGACAGGCAACTAATGAAAAACTGTTTTTT	CASSLPRQATNEKLFF
TRBD2	TRBV10-3	TRBJ2-5	.	TGTGCCATCGCAACCGGGACTAGAGGGCAAGAGACCCAGTACTTC	CAIATGTRGQETQYF
.	TRBV30	TRBJ2-7	.	TGTGCCTGGAGTCCGGCCTCAGGTATTTCCTACGAGCAGTACTTC	CAWSPASGISYEQYF
TRBD2	TRBV6-2/TRBV6-3	TRBJ2-1	.	TGTGCCAGCAGCCGACCGAGGACTAGCTCCAATGAGCAGTTCTTC	CASSRPRTSSNEQFF
.	TRBV7-7	TRBJ2-5	.	TGTGCCAGCAGCCTACAGGGAGGGGTAGGGGAGACCCAGTACTTC	CASSLQGGVGETQYF
.	TRBV9	TRBJ2-2	.	TGTGCCAGCAGCGTAGTAGGGGACATCGGGGAGCTGTTTTTT	CASSVVGDIGELFF
.	TRBV3-1/TRBV3-2	TRBJ1-6	.	TGTGCCAGCAGCCTCCGGGAGGGGGGATCCTATAATTCACCCCTCCACTTT	CASSLREGGSYNSPLHF
.	TRBV5-6	TRBJ2-2	.	TGTGCCAGCAGCGAGAGCACCGGGGAGCTGTTTTTT	CASSESTGELFF
.	TRBV9	TRBJ1-4	.	TGTGCCAGCAGCGTAGAACGGGGGGCAGGGGAAAAACTGTTTTTT	CASSVERGAGEKLFF
.	TRBV11-2	TRBJ2-5	.	TGTGCCAGCAGCCCACCGAGGGTTCAGACCCAGTACTTC	CASSPPRVQTQYF
.	TRBV6-1	TRBJ2-1	.	TGTGCCAGCAGTGATCTATGGAATGAGCAGTTCTTC	CASSDLWNEQFF
TRBD2	TRBV7-2	TRBJ2-2	.	TGTGCCAGCAGCTTAATCGGGGGGGACCTCACCGGGGAGCTGTTTTTT	CASSLIGGDLTGELFF
.	TRBV29-1	TRBJ1-2	.	TGCAGCGTACGACAGGAAACGGGTAGTGGCTACACCTTC	CSVRQETGSGYTF
.	TRBV11-3	TRBJ1-3	once	TGTGCCAGCTCTACAGGGACAGGAAACACCATATATTTT	CASSTGTGNTIYF
TRBD1	TRBV6-5	TRBJ1-1	.	TGTGCCAGCAGTCGACAGGGAAGGGACACTGAAGCTTTCTTT	CASSRQGRDTEAFF
TRBD1	TRBV5-6	TRBJ1-4	.	TGTGCCAGCAGCTCGCTTCACGACAGGGAGAATTATAATGAAAAACTGTTTTTT	CASSSLHDRENYNEKLFF
.	TRBV30	TRBJ1-2	.	TGTGCCTGGAGCTACAGGGTTGACTATGGCTACACCTTC	CAWSYRVDYGYTF
.	TRBV5-4	TRBJ2-1	.	TGTGCCAGCAGCTTTAATGGCGGTGAGCAGTTCTTC	CASSFNGGEQFF
TRBD1	TRBV2	TRBJ2-1	once	TGTGCCAGCAGTCCCGACAGGGGGCGTTTACAGTCCTACAATGAGCAGTTCTTC	CASSPDRGRLQSYNEQFF
.	TRBV7-2	TRBJ1-5	few	TGTGCCAGCAGCTTCCGTTCGGAGAGTAAGCCCCAGCATTTT	CASSFRSESKPQHF
.	TRBV19	TRBJ2-1	.	TGTGCCAGTAGTATCTACCTATACAATGAGCAGTTCTTC	CASSIYLYNEQFF
TRBD1	TRBV29-1	TRBJ1-1	.	TGCAGCGTGTATCACGGGCTATACGGACAGGGGACTGAAGCTTTCTTT	CSVYHGLYGQGTEAFF
TRBD1	TRBV7-2	TRBJ2-3	.	TGTGCCAGCAGCTCACAGGACAGGGTTGGCACAGATACGCAGTATTTT	CASSSQDRVGTDTQYF
.	TRBV4-1	TRBJ1-4	.	TGCGCCAGCAGCCGGCAGGTCGCAACTAATGAAAAACTGTTTTTT	CASSRQVATNEKLFF
.	TRBV19	TRBJ2-7	.	TGTGCCAGTAGTATGGGGGCGGTCGGGCCTCCGTCAATGAACGAGCAGTACTTC	CASSMGAVGPPSMNEQYF